This TCR beta chain came from a study of shared clonotypes between healthy human individuals. Looking at the study overall: Donors, aged 18 to 49, were a couple of women and a few men.

Trimming shortened V by 5 bases and J by 5 bases, and 19 bases separated the two germline ends. CDR1 is ENHRY and CDR2 is SYGVKD in the germline V gene. The CDR3 sequence is 16 residues long. Splitting of each subset's genomic DNA was done evenly across several immunoSEQ plates. Each PCR replicate run on unsorted PBMC took in around 300 ng DNA, about 30,000 T cell genomes. Generated by immunoSEQ multiplex PCR, the TCRdb table keeps only in-frame clones and is missing some. This table holds fewer than 600,000 clones, about 85% found once. Sequencing was carried out using PBMCs. This receptor was obtained from a woman in her 40s in good health. Some clones in this sample may be carry-over from other donors' samples. V usage is TRBV10-3 and J usage is TRBJ1-3; D gene ambiguous. The CDR3 loop is CAISPAGLEARNTIYF. CDR3 DNA sequence: TGTGCCATCAGTCCCGCTGGACTGGAGGCCCGAAACACCATATATTTT.